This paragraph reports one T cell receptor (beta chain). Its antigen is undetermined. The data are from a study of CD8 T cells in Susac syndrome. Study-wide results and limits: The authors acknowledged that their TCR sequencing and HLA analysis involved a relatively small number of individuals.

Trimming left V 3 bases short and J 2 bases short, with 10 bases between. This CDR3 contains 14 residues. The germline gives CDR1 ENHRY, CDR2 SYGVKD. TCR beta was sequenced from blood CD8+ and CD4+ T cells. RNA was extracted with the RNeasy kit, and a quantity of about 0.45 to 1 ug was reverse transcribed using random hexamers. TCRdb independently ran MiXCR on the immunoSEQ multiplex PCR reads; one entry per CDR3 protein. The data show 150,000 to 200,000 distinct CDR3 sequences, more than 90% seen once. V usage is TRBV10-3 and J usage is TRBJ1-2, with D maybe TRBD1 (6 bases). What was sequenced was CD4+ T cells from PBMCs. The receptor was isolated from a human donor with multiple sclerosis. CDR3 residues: CAISDLRGNYGYTF. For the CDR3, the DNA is TGTGCCATCAGTGACCTGAGGGGGAACTATGGCTACACCTTC.